This T cell receptor (beta chain) is drawn from a study of Ad26.COV2.S vaccination and SARS-CoV-2 variants. Overall study: Among those in the COV1001 Ad26.COV2.S trial arm was the donor.

Treatment specified: 15 to 20 received Ad26.COV2.S at low or high dose, single or two shots; 5 received placebo; per-sample allocation not given. The samples date from day 63 after the first vaccine or placebo injection. The CDR3 totals 14 residues. Germline CDR1 SEHNR, CDR2 FQNEAQ (reference sequence). V dropped 5 bases and J dropped 2 bases, with 13 bases sitting between them. Libraries were prepared by immunoSEQ multiplex PCR; TCRdb keeps only in-frame clonotypes and omits some of them. The table lists a few hundred thousand clones, more than 75% of them singletons. A remark on this clone: What it binds is unknown.

The study, taken as a whole, reports: The study found higher spike-specific TCR breadth in vaccine than placebo recipients.

The sequenced sample was peripheral blood, obtained in a trial of Ad26.COV2.S vaccine versus placebo. The receptor was derived from a person between 18 and 60 years old who received the Ad26.COV2.S COVID-19 vaccine or a placebo. V usage is TRBV7-9 and J usage is TRBJ2-7; either TRBD1 or TRBD2 may supply D (5 bases each). CDR3 coding DNA: TGTGCCAGCAGCGTTGGGGGACGGCCCTACGAGCAGTACTTC. Amino acids: CASSVGGRPYEQYF.